The T cell receptor (beta chain) described here comes from a study of CDR3 diversity in severe acne. The V gene's germline CDR1 is SGHRS and CDR2 YFSETQ. Unmatched junction bases numbered 4, after V lost 4 bases and J lost 3 bases. This CDR3 has 13 amino acids. TCRdb re-derived calls from the PCR reads in MiXCR, one entry per CDR3 protein. The data show fewer than 100,000 distinct CDR3 sequences, under 60% seen once. This clonotype was seen at least ten times. Input material: blood. The TCR was taken from a male donor in good health, without acne. V and J are TRBV5-1 and TRBJ2-7; 7 bases are shared with TRBD2. CDR3 DNA: TGCGCCAGCAGCCAGGAGCGGGACTACGAGCAGTACTTC. Residues: CASSQERDYEQYF.